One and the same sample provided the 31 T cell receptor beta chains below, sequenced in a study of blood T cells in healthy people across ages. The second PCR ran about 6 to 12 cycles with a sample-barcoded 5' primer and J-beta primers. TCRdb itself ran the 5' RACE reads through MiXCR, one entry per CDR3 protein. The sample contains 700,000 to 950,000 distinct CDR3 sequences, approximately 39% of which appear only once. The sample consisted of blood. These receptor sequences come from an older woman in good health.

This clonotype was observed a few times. Here the CDR3 DNA reads TGTGCCAGCAGCCACTCCCGCGGAAATGAGCAGTTCTTC. Translated: CASSHSRGNEQFF. The rearrangement links TRBV7-7 to TRBJ2-1, with D hard to call. This CDR3 has 13 residues. Trimming pared 5 bases from V and 7 bases from J, leaving 12 bases between. Germline V lookup: CDR1 SSHAT, CDR2 FNYEAQ (reference sequence).

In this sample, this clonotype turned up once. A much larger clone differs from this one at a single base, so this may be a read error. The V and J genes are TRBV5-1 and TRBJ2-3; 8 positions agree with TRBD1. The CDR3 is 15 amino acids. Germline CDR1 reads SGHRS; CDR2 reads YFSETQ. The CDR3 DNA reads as TGCGCCAGCGGCTTGGCGGGACAGGGCACAGATACGCAGTATTTT. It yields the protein CASGLAGQGTDTQYF.

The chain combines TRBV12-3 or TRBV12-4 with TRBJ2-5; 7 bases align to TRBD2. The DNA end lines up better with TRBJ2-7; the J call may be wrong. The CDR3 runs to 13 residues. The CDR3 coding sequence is TGTGCCAGCAGCTTACACGGGAGGTACGAGCAGTACTTC. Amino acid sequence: CASSLHGRYEQYF.

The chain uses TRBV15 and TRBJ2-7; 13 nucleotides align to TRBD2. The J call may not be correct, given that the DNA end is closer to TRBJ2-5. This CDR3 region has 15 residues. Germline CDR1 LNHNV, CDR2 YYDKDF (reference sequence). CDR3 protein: CATSKTSGGAETQYF. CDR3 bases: TGTGCCACCAGCAAAACTAGCGGGGGGGCCGAGACCCAGTACTTC.

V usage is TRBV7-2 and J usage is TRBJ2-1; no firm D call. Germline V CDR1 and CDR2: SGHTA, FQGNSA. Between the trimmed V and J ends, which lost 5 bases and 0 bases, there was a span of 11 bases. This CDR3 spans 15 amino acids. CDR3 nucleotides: TGTGCCAGCAGCCTCGCCAGCTTCTCCTACAATGAGCAGTTCTTC. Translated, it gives CASSLASFSYNEQFF.

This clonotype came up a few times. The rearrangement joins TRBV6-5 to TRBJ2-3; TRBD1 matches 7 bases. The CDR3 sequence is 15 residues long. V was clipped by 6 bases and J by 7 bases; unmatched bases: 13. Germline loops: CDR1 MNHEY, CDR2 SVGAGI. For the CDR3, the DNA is TGTGCCAGCAGCCCCGAGGGCCCGACAGGGCATACGCAGTATTTT. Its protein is CASSPEGPTGHTQYF.

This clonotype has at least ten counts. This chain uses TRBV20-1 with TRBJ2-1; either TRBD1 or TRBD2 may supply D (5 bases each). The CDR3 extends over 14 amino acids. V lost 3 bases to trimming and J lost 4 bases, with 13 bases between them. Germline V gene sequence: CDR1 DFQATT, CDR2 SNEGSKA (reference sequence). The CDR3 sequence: CSASHRDEYNEQFF. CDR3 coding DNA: TGCAGTGCTAGCCATCGGGACGAGTACAATGAGCAGTTCTTC.

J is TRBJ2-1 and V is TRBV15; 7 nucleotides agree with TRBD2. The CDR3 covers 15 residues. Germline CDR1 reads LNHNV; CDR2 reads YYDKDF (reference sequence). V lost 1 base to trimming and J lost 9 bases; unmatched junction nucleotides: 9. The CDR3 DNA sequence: TGTGCCACCAGCAGAGGTGGCGGGAGTATTGTTGAGCAGTTCTTC. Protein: CATSRGGGSIVEQFF.

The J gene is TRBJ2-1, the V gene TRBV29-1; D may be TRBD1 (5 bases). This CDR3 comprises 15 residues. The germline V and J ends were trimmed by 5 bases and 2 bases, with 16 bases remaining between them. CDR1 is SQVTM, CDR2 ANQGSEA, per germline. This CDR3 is CSVLYPGKAYNEQFF. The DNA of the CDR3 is TGCAGCGTTCTCTACCCAGGGAAAGCCTACAATGAGCAGTTCTTC.

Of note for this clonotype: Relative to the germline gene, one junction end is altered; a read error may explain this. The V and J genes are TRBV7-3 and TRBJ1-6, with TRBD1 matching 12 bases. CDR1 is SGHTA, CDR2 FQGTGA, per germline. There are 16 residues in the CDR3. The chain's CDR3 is CASSLTGTGGRSPLHF. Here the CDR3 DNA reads TGTGCCAGCAGCCTAACTGGGACAGGGGGCCGGTCACCCCTCCACTTT.

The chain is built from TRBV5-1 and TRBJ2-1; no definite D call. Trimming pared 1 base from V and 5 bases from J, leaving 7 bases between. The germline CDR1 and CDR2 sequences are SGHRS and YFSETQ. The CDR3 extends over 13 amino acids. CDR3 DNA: TGCGCCAGCAGCTTGAAGGCCGACAATGAGCAGTTCTTC. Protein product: CASSLKADNEQFF.

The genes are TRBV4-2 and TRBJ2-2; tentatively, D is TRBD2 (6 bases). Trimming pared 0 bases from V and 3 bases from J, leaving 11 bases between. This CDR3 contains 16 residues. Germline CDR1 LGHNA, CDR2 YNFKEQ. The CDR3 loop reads CASSQDPAGYTGELFF. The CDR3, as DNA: TGTGCCAGCAGCCAAGACCCAGCGGGTTACACCGGGGAGCTGTTTTTT.

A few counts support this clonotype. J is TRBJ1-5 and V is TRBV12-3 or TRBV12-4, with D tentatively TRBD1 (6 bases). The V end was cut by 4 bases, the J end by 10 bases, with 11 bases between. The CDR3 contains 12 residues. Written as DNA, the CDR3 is TGTGCCAGCAGTTCTCAGGGGTTACCCCAGCATTTT. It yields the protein CASSSQGLPQHF.

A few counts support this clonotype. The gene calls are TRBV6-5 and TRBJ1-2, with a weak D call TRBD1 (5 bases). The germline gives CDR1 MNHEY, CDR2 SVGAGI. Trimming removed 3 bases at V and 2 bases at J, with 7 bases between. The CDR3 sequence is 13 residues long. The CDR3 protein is CASSYEGNYGYTF. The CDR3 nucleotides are TGTGCCAGCAGTTATGAGGGGAACTATGGCTACACCTTC.

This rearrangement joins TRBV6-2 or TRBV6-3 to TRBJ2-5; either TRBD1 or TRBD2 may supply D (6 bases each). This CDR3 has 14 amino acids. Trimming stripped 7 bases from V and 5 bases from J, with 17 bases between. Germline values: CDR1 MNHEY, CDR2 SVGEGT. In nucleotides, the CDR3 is TGTGCCAGCATCCCCTTTAAGGGGGGTGAGACCCAGTACTTC. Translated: CASIPFKGGETQYF.

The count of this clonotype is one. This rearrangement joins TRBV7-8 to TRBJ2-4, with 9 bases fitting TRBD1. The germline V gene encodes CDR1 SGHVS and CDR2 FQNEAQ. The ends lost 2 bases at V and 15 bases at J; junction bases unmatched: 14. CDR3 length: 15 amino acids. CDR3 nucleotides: TGTGCCAGCAGCTTAATGGGGGGACAGGGCTACGAGCGGTACTTC. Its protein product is CASSLMGGQGYERYF.

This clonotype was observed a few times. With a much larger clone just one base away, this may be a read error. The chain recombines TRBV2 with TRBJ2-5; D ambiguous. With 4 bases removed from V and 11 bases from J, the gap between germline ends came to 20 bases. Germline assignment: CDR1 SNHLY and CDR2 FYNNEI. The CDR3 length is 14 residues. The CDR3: CASSGLGSLNEQYF. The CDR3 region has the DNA TGTGCCAGCAGTGGCCTAGGGTCCCTAAATGAGCAGTACTTC.

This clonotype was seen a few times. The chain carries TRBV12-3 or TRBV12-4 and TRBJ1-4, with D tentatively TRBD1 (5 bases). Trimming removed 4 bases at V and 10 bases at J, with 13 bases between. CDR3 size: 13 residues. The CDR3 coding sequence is TGTGCCAGCAGTTCGGGGGGGGATCGAAAACTGTTTTTT. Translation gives CASSSGGDRKLFF.

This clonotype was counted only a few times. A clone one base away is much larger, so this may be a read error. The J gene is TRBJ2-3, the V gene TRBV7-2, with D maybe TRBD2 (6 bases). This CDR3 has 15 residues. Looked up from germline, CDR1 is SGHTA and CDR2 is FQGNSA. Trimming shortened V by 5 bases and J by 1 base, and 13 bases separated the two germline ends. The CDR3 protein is CASSAAGTGTDTQYF. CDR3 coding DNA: TGTGCCAGCAGCGCCGCCGGGACTGGCACAGATACGCAGTATTTT. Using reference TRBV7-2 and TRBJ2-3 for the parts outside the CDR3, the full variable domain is GAGVSQSPSNKVTEKGKDVELRCDPISGHTALYWYRQSLGQGLEFLIYFQGNSAPDKSGLPSDRFSAERTGGSVSTLTIQRTQQEDSAVYLCASSAAGTGTDTQYFGPGTRLTVL.

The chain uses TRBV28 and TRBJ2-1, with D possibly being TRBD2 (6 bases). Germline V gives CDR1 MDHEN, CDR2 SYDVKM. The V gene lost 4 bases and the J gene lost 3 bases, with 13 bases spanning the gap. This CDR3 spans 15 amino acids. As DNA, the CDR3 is TGTGCCAGCAGTTCCCCGGGAGTTCTCTACAATGAGCAGTTCTTC. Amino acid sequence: CASSSPGVLYNEQFF.

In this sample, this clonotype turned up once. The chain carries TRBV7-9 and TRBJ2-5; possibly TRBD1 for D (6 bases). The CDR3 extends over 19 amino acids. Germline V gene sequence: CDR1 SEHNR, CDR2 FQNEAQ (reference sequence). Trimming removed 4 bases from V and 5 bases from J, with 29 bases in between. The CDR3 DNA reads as TGTGCCAGCAGCTCGCCCACAGGGAAGGAGTGGCACCGCGGGGAGACCCAGTACTTC. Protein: CASSSPTGKEWHRGETQYF. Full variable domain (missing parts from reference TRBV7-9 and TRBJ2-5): DTGVSQNPRHKITKRGQNVTFRCDPISEHNRLYWYRQTLGQGPEFLTYFQNEAQLEKSRLLSDRFSAERPKGSFSTLEIQRTEQGDSAMYLCASSSPTGKEWHRGETQYFGPGTRLLVL.

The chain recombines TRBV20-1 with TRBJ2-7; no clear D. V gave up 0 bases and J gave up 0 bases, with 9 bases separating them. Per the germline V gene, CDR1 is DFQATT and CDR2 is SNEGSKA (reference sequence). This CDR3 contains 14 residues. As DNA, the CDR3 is TGCAGTGCTAGAGATCTGACGATCTCCTACGAGCAGTACTTC. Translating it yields CSARDLTISYEQYF.

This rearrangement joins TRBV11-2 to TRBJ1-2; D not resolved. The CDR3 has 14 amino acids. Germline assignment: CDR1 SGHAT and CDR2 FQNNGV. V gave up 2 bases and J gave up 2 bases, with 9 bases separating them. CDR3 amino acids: CASSLIADNYGYTF. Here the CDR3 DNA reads TGTGCCAGCAGCTTAATCGCAGACAACTATGGCTACACCTTC.

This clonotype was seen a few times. CDR3 amino acids: CASSQDSNGGGYTF. As DNA, the CDR3 is TGCGCCAGCAGCCAAGATTCGAATGGGGGTGGCTACACCTTC. The chain employs TRBV4-3 and TRBJ1-2; D is possibly TRBD1 (5 bases). The V gene's germline CDR1 is LGHNA and CDR2 YSLEER. V lost 0 bases to trimming and J lost 7 bases, with 12 bases between them. The CDR3 spans 14 residues.

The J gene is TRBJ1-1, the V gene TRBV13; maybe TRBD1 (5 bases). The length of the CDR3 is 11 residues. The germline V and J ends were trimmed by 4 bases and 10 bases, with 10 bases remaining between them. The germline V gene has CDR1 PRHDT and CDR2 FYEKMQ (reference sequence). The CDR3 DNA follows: TGTGCCAGCAGCTATCAGGGTGTAGCTTTCTTT. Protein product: CASSYQGVAFF.

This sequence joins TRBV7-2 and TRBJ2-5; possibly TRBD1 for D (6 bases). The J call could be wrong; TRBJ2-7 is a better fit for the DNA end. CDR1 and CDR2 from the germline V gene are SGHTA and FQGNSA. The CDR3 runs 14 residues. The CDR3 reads CAGNHPGVAYEQYF. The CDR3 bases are TGTGCCGGCAACCACCCAGGGGTCGCCTACGAGCAGTACTTC.

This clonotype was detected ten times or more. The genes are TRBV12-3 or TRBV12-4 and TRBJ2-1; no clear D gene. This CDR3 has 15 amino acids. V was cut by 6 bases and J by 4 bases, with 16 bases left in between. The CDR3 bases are TGTGCCAGCAGCCCCGGACGGCTAATATACAATGAGCAGTTCTTC. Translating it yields CASSPGRLIYNEQFF.

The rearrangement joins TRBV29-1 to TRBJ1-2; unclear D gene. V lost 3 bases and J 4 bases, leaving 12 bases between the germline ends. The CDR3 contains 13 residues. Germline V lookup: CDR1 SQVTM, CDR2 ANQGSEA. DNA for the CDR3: TGCAGCGTTGAGGTGGTCAGAGGCTATGGCTACACCTTC. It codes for CSVEVVRGYGYTF.

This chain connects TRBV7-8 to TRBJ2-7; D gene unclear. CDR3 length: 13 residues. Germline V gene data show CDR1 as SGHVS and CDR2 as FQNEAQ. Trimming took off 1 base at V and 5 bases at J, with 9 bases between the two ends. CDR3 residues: CASSLGQSNEQYF. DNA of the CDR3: TGTGCCAGCAGCTTAGGGCAGTCCAACGAGCAGTACTTC.

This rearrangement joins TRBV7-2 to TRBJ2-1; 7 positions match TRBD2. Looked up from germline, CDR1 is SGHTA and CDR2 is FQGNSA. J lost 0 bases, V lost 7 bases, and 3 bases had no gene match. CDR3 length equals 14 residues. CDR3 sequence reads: CASKRGSSYNEQFF. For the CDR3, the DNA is TGTGCCAGCAAGCGCGGGAGCTCCTACAATGAGCAGTTCTTC.

The CDR3 sequence is CSARGSGPWETQYF. CDR3 nucleotides: TGCAGTGCTAGAGGATCGGGGCCGTGGGAGACCCAGTACTTC. The chain employs TRBV20-1 and TRBJ2-5; tentatively, D is TRBD1 or TRBD2 (5 bases each). Germline V gene lookup returns CDR1 DFQATT and CDR2 SNEGSKA (reference sequence). V was pared by 1 base and J by 5 bases, with 14 bases between. CDR3 length: 14 residues.